A selection of T cell receptor beta chains follows, all from one sample in a study of a mutant IDH1 vaccine in newly diagnosed glioma. Assay: immunoSEQ multiplex PCR; the TCRdb copy retains only in-frame clones and omits some. The sample has about 43,000 clones, about 81% seen once. Antigen specificity for these receptors is unknown. The sequencing used PBMCs, collected from a glioma patient whose treatment included an IDH1 peptide vaccine. Receptors originate from a woman between 18 and 29 years old with glioma. Some clones in this sample may be carry-over from other donors' samples. Each CDR3 is given with its conserved first and last residue. The D gene is left open where the match is weak. The size entry is marked missing in some rows and otherwise reads once, few, many or a size class.

j_call,v_call,d_call,clone_size,cdr3_aa,cdr3_nt
TRBJ1-1,TRBV6-5,-,few,CASSYRVRDTEAFF,TGTGCCAGCAGTTACAGGGTCCGGGACACTGAAGCTTTCTTT
TRBJ2-3,TRBV10-1,-,-,CASSELTGDLTDTQYF,TGCGCCAGCAGTGAGTTGACGGGAGACCTCACAGATACGCAGTATTTT
TRBJ2-3,TRBV9,-,-,CASSVGESDTDTQYF,TGTGCCAGCAGCGTTGGGGAGAGCGACACAGATACGCAGTATTTT
TRBJ1-5,TRBV10-3,TRBD1,-,CAISEMGQLNQPQHF,TGTGCCATCAGTGAGATGGGACAGCTCAATCAGCCCCAGCATTTT
TRBJ2-7,TRBV6-5,TRBD2,-,CASSYSMLAGAYEQYF,TGTGCCAGCAGTTACTCGATGCTAGCGGGGGCTTACGAGCAGTACTTC
TRBJ1-2,TRBV6-1,-,-,CASSVRALGDYGYTF,TGTGCCAGCAGTGTCAGGGCGTTGGGAGACTATGGCTACACCTTC
TRBJ2-4,TRBV5-1,-,-,CASSSTGQGNIQYF,TGCGCCAGCAGCTCTACAGGTCAGGGAAACATTCAGTACTTC
TRBJ1-6,TRBV11-2,-,-,CASSFFGQGNSPLHF,TGTGCCAGCAGCTTCTTCGGCCAGGGGAATTCACCCCTCCACTTT
TRBJ2-3,TRBV6-5,-,once,CASNGGRDTQYF,TGTGCCAGCAACGGAGGGAGAGATACGCAGTATTTT
TRBJ2-7,TRBV5-8,TRBD1,-,CASSFRQGFYEQYF,TGTGCCAGCAGCTTTCGACAGGGGTTCTACGAGCAGTACTTC
TRBJ2-5,TRBV5-8,TRBD1,-,CASSGGQGQETQYF,TGTGCCAGCAGCGGGGGACAGGGCCAAGAGACCCAGTACTTC
TRBJ2-5,TRBV5-1,TRBD1,-,CASSSTGGANRETQYF,TGCGCCAGCAGCTCAACAGGGGGCGCGAACCGAGAGACCCAGTACTTC
TRBJ2-2,TRBV7-9,-,few,CASSPQDTENTGELFF,TGTGCCAGCAGCCCCCAGGACACTGAGAACACCGGGGAGCTGTTTTTT
TRBJ1-1,TRBV5-1,-,-,CASSPTGGRNTEAFF,TGCGCCAGCAGCCCTACCGGGGGCCGGAACACTGAAGCTTTCTTT
TRBJ2-7,TRBV30,-,-,CAWSPGTYEQYF,TGTGCCTGGAGCCCCGGGACGTACGAGCAGTACTTC
TRBJ2-6,TRBV7-3,-,-,CASSPGQAGANVLTF,TGTGCCAGCAGTCCCGGACAAGCTGGGGCCAACGTCCTGACTTTC
TRBJ1-1,TRBV5-8,-,few,CASSTGWRPNTEAFF,TGTGCCAGCAGCACGGGGTGGCGTCCGAACACTGAAGCTTTCTTT
TRBJ2-7,TRBV11-2,-,-,CASSPAGEQYF,TGTGCCAGCAGCCCAGCAGGAGAGCAGTACTTC
TRBJ2-2,TRBV6-1,TRBD2,-,CASSGVLAGGPNTGELFF,TGTGCCAGCAGTGGAGTTCTAGCGGGAGGGCCGAACACCGGGGAGCTGTTTTTT
TRBJ2-7,TRBV4-2,-,-,CASSQDLLAFNEQYF,TGTGCCAGCAGCCAAGATCTACTGGCATTCAACGAGCAGTACTTC
TRBJ2-3,TRBV7-2,TRBD1,-,CASSLVRGQGARDTQYF,TGTGCCAGCAGCTTAGTTCGAGGGCAGGGGGCGAGGGATACGCAGTATTTT
TRBJ2-7,TRBV2,-,-,CASRGDEQYF,TGTGCCAGCAGGGGGGACGAGCAGTACTTC
TRBJ2-2,TRBV7-9,TRBD1,-,CASSLGTGNTGELFF,TGTGCCAGCAGCTTAGGGACAGGGAACACCGGGGAGCTGTTTTTT
TRBJ2-1,TRBV29-1,TRBD2,-,CSVAGLAGRTYNEQFF,TGCAGCGTTGCTGGACTAGCGGGGCGAACATACAATGAGCAGTTCTTC
TRBJ2-1,TRBV30,-,-,CAWSVGPNNEQFF,TGTGCCTGGAGTGTAGGCCCCAACAATGAGCAGTTCTTC
TRBJ1-1,TRBV4-3,-,-,CASSQDQGRNTEAFF,TGCGCCAGCAGCCAGGACCAGGGCCGGAACACTGAAGCTTTCTTT
TRBJ1-2,TRBV12-5,-,-,CASGFGGRTAYGYTF,TGTGCTAGTGGTTTCGGAGGGCGGACAGCCTATGGCTACACCTTC
TRBJ2-7,TRBV6-6,TRBD2,-,CASRVDSGPTYEQYF,TGTGCCAGCAGGGTTGATAGCGGGCCCACCTACGAGCAGTACTTC
TRBJ2-7,TRBV27,-,-,CASSLSGGGFYEQYF,TGTGCCAGCAGTTTATCAGGGGGGGGTTTTTACGAGCAGTACTTC
TRBJ2-3,TRBV6-1,-,once,CASSGGVGPDTQYF,TGTGCCAGCAGTGGGGGTGTGGGCCCAGATACGCAGTATTTT
TRBJ1-1,TRBV7-2,TRBD1,-,CASSLGQGGRIEAFF,TGTGCCAGCAGCTTAGGCCAGGGGGGGAGAATTGAAGCTTTCTTT
TRBJ2-2,TRBV19,TRBD2,-,CASSMISGTGELFF,TGTGCCAGTAGTATGATTAGCGGGACCGGGGAGCTGTTTTTT
TRBJ2-3,TRBV9,-,-,CASSVVGTLSTDTQYF,TGTGCCAGCAGCGTAGTAGGGACACTCTCCACAGATACGCAGTATTTT
TRBJ1-6,TRBV6-1,-,-,CASSEGVRGNSPLHF,TGTGCCAGCAGTGAAGGGGTAAGGGGAAATTCACCCCTCCACTTT
TRBJ1-5,TRBV19,TRBD1,-,CASSGGQGTNQPQHF,TGTGCCAGTAGTGGTGGACAGGGGACTAATCAGCCCCAGCATTTT
TRBJ2-7,TRBV5-4,-,-,CASSLITGAKDSFYEQYF,TGTGCCAGCAGCTTGATCACGGGAGCCAAGGATAGCTTTTACGAGCAGTACTTC
TRBJ2-7,TRBV19,-,once,CASSAPSYEQYF,TGTGCCAGTAGTGCCCCTAGCTACGAGCAGTACTTC
TRBJ1-1,TRBV25-1,-,few,CASSRKGDTEAFF,TGTGCCAGCAGTCGAAAGGGGGACACTGAAGCTTTCTTT
TRBJ2-7,TRBV6-1,-,once,CASSVASLAYEQYF,TGTGCCAGCAGCGTGGCAAGCTTAGCCTACGAGCAGTACTTC
TRBJ1-2,TRBV19,-,-,CASSILAGKDGYTF,TGTGCCAGTAGTATACTAGCGGGGAAGGATGGCTACACCTTC
TRBJ1-1,TRBV12-5,-,few,CASEATEAFF,TGTGCTAGTGAGGCCACTGAAGCTTTCTTT
TRBJ1-1,TRBV7-3,-,-,CASSLKVRDEAFF,TGTGCCAGCAGCTTAAAAGTACGGGACGAAGCTTTCTTT
TRBJ1-1,TRBV4-3,-,few,CASSQDRNSEAFF,TGCGCCAGCAGCCAAGATCGTAACAGTGAAGCTTTCTTT
TRBJ2-5,TRBV9,TRBD1,once,CASSPYHRGEETQYF,TGTGCCAGCAGCCCTTACCACAGGGGAGAAGAGACCCAGTACTTC
TRBJ1-1,TRBV5-4,-,-,CASSSDSGPTNQAFF,TGTGCCAGCAGCTCTGATTCGGGACCCACAAATCAAGCTTTCTTT
TRBJ1-2,TRBV25-1,-,once,CASSEREGYGYTF,TGTGCCAGCAGTGAACGGGAGGGCTATGGCTACACCTTC
TRBJ1-3,TRBV12-5,-,-,CASGSGTSGNTIYF,TGTGCTAGTGGCTCCGGGACGTCCGGAAACACCATATATTTT
TRBJ1-2,TRBV5-4,-,-,CASSLHPDSLSGLFEGYTF,TGTGCCAGCAGCTTGCACCCAGACAGCCTTTCAGGGCTATTTGAGGGCTACACCTTC
TRBJ2-3,TRBV25-1,TRBD2,-,CASSATSGLTDTQYF,TGTGCCAGCAGTGCTACTAGCGGACTTACAGATACGCAGTATTTT
TRBJ2-7,TRBV6-5,TRBD1,-,CASSSPDRDYEQYF,TGTGCCAGCAGTTCCCCCGACAGGGACTACGAGCAGTACTTC
TRBJ1-1,TRBV10-1,-,-,CASSELHTPGTEAFF,TGCGCCAGCAGTGAGTTACACACTCCGGGTACTGAAGCTTTCTTT
TRBJ2-2,TRBV5-1,-,-,CASSVVEGLAGELFF,TGCGCCAGCAGCGTCGTCGAGGGGCTCGCCGGGGAGCTGTTTTTT
TRBJ2-5,TRBV5-4,TRBD2,-,CASSSGLAAQETQYF,TGTGCCAGCAGCTCGGGACTAGCGGCACAAGAGACCCAGTACTTC
TRBJ1-1,TRBV6-5,-,-,CASSLPSGTEAFF,TGTGCCAGCAGCCTCCCGTCGGGGACTGAAGCTTTCTTT
TRBJ1-1,TRBV7-9,-,-,CASTSGPLFDTEAFF,TGTGCCAGCACCTCGGGGCCTTTGTTTGACACTGAAGCTTTCTTT
TRBJ2-1,TRBV11-1,TRBD1,-,CASTPVAGGNEQFF,TGTGCCAGCACCCCTGTGGCAGGGGGCAATGAGCAGTTCTTC
TRBJ2-3,TRBV5-1,-,-,CASRSESDTQYF,TGCGCCAGTCGAAGTGAGTCAGATACGCAGTATTTT